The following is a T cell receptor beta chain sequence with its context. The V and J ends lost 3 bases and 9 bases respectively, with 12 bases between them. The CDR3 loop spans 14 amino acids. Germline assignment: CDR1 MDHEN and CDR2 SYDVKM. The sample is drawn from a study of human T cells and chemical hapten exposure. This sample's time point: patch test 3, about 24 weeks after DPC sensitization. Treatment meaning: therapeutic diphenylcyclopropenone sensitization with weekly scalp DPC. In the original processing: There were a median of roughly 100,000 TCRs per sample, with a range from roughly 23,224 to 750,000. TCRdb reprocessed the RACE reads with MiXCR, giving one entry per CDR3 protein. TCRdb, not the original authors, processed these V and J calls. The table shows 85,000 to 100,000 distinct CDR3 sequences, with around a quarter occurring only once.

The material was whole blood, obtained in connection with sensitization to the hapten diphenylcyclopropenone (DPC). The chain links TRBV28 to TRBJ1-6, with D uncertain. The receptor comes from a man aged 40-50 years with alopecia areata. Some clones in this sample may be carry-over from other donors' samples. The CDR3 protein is CASSLAGVRSPLHF. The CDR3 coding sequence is TGTGCCAGCAGTTTGGCTGGGGTTCGTTCACCCCTCCACTTT.